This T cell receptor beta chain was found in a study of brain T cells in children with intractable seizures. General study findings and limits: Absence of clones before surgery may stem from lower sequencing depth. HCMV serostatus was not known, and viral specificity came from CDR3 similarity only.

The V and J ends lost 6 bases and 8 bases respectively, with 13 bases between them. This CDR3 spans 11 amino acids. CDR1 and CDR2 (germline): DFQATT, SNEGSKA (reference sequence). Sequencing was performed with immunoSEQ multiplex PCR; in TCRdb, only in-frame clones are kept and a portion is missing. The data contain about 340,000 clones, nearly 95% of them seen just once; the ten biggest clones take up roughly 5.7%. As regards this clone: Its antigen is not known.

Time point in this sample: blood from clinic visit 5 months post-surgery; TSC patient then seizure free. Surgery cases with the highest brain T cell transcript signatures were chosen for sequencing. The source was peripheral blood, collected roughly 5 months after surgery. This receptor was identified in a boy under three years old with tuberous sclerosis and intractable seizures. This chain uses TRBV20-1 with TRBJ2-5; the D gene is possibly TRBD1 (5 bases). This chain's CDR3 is CSARTSETQYF. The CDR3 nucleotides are TGCAGTGCCCGGACATCAGAAACCCAGTACTTC.